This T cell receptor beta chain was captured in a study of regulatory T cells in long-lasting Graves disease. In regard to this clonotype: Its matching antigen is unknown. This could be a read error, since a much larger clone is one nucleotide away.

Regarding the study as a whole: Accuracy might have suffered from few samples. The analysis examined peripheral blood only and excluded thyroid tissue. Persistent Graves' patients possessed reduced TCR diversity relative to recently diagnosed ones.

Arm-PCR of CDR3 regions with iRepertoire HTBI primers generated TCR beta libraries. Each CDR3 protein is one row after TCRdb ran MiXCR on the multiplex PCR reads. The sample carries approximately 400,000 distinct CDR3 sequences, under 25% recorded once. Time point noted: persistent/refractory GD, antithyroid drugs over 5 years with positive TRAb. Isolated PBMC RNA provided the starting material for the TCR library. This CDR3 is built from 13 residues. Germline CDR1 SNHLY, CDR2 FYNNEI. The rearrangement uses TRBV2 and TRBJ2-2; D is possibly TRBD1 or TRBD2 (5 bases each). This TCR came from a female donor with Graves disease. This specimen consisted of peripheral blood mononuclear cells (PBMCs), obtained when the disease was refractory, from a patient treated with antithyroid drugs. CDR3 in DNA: TGTGCCAGCAGAGACAGATCGGCCGGGGAGCCGTTTTTT. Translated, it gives CASRDRSAGEPFF.